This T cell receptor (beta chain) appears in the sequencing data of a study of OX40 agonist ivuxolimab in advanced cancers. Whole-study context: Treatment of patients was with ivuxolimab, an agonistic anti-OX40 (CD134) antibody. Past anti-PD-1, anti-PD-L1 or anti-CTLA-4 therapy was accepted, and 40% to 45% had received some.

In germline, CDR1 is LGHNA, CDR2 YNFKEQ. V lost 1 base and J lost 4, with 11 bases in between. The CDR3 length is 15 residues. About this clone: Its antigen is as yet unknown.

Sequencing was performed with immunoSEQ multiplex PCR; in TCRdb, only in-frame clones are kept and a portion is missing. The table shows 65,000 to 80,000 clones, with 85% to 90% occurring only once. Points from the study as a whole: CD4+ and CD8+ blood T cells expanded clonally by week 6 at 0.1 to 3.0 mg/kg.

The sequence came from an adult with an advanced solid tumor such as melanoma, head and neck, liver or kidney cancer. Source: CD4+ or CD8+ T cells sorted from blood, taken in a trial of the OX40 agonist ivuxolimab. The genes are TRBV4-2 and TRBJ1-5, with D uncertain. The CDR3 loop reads CASSQAASYNQPQHF. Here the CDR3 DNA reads TGTGCCAGCAGCCAAGCAGCCAGCTATAATCAGCCCCAGCATTTT.